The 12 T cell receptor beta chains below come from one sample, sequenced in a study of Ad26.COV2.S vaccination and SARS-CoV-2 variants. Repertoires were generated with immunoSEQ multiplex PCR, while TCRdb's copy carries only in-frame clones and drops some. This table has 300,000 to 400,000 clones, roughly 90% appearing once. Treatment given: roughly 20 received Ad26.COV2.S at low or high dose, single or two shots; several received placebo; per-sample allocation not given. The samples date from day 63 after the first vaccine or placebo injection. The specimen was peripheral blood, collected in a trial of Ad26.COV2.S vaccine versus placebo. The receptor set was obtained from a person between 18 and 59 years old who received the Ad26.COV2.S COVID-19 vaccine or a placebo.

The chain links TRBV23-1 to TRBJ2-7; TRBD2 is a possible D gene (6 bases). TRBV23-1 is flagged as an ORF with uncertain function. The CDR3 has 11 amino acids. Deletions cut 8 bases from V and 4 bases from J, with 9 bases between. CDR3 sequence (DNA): TGCGCCAGCGGCCGGGGGTACGAGCAGTACTTC. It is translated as CASGRGYEQYF.

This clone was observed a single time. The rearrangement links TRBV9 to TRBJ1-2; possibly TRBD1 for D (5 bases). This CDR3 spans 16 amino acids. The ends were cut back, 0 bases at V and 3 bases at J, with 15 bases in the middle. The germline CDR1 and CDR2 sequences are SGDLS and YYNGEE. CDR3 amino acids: CASSVGAGLNYYGYTF. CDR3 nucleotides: TGTGCCAGCAGCGTAGGGGCAGGGTTGAATTACTATGGCTACACCTTC. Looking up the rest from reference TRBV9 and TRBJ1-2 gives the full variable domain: DSGVTQTPKHLITATGQRVTLRCSPRSGDLSVYWYQQSLDQGLQFLIQYYNGEERAKGNILERFSAQQFPDLHSELNLSSLELGDSALYFCASSVGAGLNYYGYTFGSGTRLTVV.

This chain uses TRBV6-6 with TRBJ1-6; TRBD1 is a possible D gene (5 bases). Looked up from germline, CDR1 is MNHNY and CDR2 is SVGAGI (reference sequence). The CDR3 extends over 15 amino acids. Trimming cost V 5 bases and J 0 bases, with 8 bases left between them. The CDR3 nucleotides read TGTGCCAGCAGTGACAGCGACTCCTATAATTCACCCCTCCACTTT. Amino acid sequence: CASSDSDSYNSPLHF.

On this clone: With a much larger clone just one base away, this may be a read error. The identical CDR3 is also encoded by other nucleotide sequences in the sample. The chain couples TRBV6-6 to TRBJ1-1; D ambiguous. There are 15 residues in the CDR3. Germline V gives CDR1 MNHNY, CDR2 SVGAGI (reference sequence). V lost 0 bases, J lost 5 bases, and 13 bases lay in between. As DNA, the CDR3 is TGTGCCAGCAGTTACTCGAAAAGCCCGGGTACTGAAGCTTTCTTT. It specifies CASSYSKSPGTEAFF.

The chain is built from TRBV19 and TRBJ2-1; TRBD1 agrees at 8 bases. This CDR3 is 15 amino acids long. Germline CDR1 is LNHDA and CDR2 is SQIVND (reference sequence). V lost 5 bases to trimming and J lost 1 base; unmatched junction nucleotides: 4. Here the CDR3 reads CASSPDRVSYNEQFF. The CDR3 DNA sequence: TGTGCCAGTAGTCCGGACAGGGTATCCTACAATGAGCAGTTCTTC.

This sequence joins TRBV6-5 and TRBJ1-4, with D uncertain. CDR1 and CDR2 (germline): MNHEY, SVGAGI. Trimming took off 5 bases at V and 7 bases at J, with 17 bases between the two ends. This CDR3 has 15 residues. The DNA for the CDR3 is TGTGCCAGCAGTCCCGCCCCGGGGATTCCTGAAAAACTGTTTTTT. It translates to CASSPAPGIPEKLFF.

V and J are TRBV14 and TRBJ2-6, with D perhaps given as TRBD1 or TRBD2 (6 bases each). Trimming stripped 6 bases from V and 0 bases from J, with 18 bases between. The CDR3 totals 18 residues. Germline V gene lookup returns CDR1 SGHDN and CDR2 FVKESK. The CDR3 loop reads CASRPGAGVPSGANVLTF. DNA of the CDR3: TGTGCCAGCAGGCCGGGGGCAGGGGTCCCCTCTGGGGCCAACGTCCTGACTTTC.

Written as DNA, the CDR3 is TGTGCCAGCAGCAAAGGGCCAACTACGAGCACAGATACGCAGTATTTT. It translates to CASSKGPTTSTDTQYF. The rearrangement uses TRBV21-1 and TRBJ2-3; TRBD2 reflects the table's D call only, with no check against the DNA. TRBV21-1 is deemed a pseudogene. This CDR3 comprises 16 residues.

The CDR3 is CASSRQGALGEKLFF. CDR3 bases: TGTGCCAGCAGCCGCCAGGGGGCGCTTGGGGAAAAACTGTTTTTT. The chain combines TRBV7-2 with TRBJ1-4; 8 bases map to TRBD1. The CDR3 has 15 amino acids. V was clipped by 5 bases and J by 8 bases; unmatched bases: 10. Germline V gene data show CDR1 as SGHTA and CDR2 as FQGNSA.

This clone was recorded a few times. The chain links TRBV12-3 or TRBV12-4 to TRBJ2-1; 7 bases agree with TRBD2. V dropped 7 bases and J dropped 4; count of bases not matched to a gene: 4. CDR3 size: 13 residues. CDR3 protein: CASIPGGYNEQFF. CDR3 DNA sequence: TGTGCCAGCATTCCGGGAGGTTACAATGAGCAGTTCTTC.

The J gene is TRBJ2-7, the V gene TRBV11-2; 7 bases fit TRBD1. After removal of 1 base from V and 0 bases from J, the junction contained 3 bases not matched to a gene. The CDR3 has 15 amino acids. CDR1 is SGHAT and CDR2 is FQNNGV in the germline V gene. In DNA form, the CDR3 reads TGTGCCAGCAGCTTAGGGACAGGAGGCTCCTACGAGCAGTACGTC. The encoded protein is CASSLGTGGSYEQYV.

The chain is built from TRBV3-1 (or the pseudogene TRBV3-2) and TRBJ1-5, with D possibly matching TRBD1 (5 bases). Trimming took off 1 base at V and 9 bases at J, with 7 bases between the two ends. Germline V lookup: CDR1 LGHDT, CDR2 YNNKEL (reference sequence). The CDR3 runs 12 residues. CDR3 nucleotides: TGTGCCAGCAGCCAAGCAGGGATGCCCCAGCATTTT. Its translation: CASSQAGMPQHF.